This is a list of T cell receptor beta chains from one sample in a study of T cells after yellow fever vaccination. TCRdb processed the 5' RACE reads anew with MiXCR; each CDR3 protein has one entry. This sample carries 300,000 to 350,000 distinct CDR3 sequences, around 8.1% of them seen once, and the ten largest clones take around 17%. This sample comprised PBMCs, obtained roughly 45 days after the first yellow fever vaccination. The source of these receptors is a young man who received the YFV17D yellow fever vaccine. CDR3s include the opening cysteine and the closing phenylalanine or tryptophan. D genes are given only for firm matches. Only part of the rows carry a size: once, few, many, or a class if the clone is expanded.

DNA: TGCGCCAGCAGCCAAGATGCGGGGGCCACAGATACGCAGTATTTT
CDR3: CASSQDAGATDTQYF
V: TRBV4-1
D: .
size: .
J: TRBJ2-3

DNA: TGTGCCAGCAGCTTGGACGGTGCCAGCCGGGGCTACACCTTC
CDR3: CASSLDGASRGYTF
V: TRBV5-5
D: .
size: many
J: TRBJ1-2

DNA: TGTGCCAGCAGTTTAGCTTGGGGGGAAGAGACCCAGTACTTC
CDR3: CASSLAWGEETQYF
V: TRBV12-3/TRBV12-4
D: .
size: few
J: TRBJ2-5

DNA: TGTGCCAGCAGAAGGGGGGGTAATTACAATGAGCAGTTCTTC
CDR3: CASRRGGNYNEQFF
V: TRBV6-2/TRBV6-3
D: .
size: few
J: TRBJ2-1

DNA: TGTGCCAGCAGCCAAGATGGAGGGCCCCCCTCCAATGAGCAGTTCTTC
CDR3: CASSQDGGPPSNEQFF
V: TRBV3-1
D: .
size: few
J: TRBJ2-1

DNA: TGTGCCTGGAGGGCCTCGAACACCGGGGAGCTGTTTTTT
CDR3: CAWRASNTGELFF
V: TRBV30
D: .
size: few
J: TRBJ2-2

DNA: TGTGCCAGCAGTCCAAGATACCTCTCCTACAATGAGCAGTTCTTC
CDR3: CASSPRYLSYNEQFF
V: TRBV2
D: .
size: .
J: TRBJ2-1

DNA: TGTGCCACCAGGGATACAGGGCCGAACACTGAAGCTTTCTTT
CDR3: CATRDTGPNTEAFF
V: TRBV24-1
D: .
size: few
J: TRBJ1-1

DNA: TGCAGCGTTGTGCAGTTCAATGAGCAGTTCTTC
CDR3: CSVVQFNEQFF
V: TRBV29-1
D: .
size: few
J: TRBJ2-1

DNA: TGTGCCAGCAGCTTAGCGACCGGGCTAGCCGGGGAGACCCAGTACTTC
CDR3: CASSLATGLAGETQYF
V: TRBV7-2
D: .
size: few
J: TRBJ2-5

DNA: TGTGCCAGCAGCTTAGTCCCCGGGAGCCTTGAAGCTTTCTTT
CDR3: CASSLVPGSLEAFF
V: TRBV7-9
D: .
size: few
J: TRBJ1-1

DNA: TGTGCCAGCAGCTTTAAAGGACAGACCTATGGCTACACCTTC
CDR3: CASSFKGQTYGYTF
V: TRBV7-2
D: .
size: few
J: TRBJ1-2

DNA: TGCTGTGCTAGAGGCGACAGGGCATTAAAGAACACTGAAGCTTTCTTT
CDR3: CCARGDRALKNTEAFF
V: TRBV20-1
D: TRBD1
size: .
J: TRBJ1-1

DNA: TGTGCCAGCAGCTTAGAATCTAGCGGGGGATACACAGATACGCAGTATTTT
CDR3: CASSLESSGGYTDTQYF
V: TRBV7-3
D: TRBD2
size: .
J: TRBJ2-3

DNA: TGCGCCAGCGTTTACCAGACAGTTACGAACACCGGGGAGCTGTTTTTT
CDR3: CASVYQTVTNTGELFF
V: TRBV5-1
D: .
size: many
J: TRBJ2-2

DNA: TGTGCCAGCAGTTTCTGGACAGCTAGCACAGATACGCAGTATTTT
CDR3: CASSFWTASTDTQYF
V: TRBV12-3/TRBV12-4
D: .
size: many
J: TRBJ2-3

DNA: TGTGCCAGCAGCCGGGGATTGGTCGCCTACGAGCAGTACTTC
CDR3: CASSRGLVAYEQYF
V: TRBV7-8
D: .
size: once
J: TRBJ2-7

DNA: TGTGCCAGTAGTCAGGCGGAGAACACTGAAGCTTTCTTT
CDR3: CASSQAENTEAFF
V: TRBV19
D: .
size: few
J: TRBJ1-1

DNA: TGTGCCAGCAGCCAGACCCGGACAGGGGGGACCGGGGAGCTGTTTTTT
CDR3: CASSQTRTGGTGELFF
V: TRBV6-1
D: TRBD1
size: few
J: TRBJ2-2

DNA: TGCGCCAGCAGACTGGAAGGGACGGGCTACACCTTC
CDR3: CASRLEGTGYTF
V: TRBV5-1
D: .
size: .
J: TRBJ1-2

DNA: TGTGCCTTCACACCGGGGGGCAGGGAAGACACCGGGGAGCTGTTTTTT
CDR3: CAFTPGGREDTGELFF
V: TRBV30
D: .
size: .
J: TRBJ2-2

DNA: TGTGCCAGCAGTTACCCAGGCACAGATACGCAGTATTTT
CDR3: CASSYPGTDTQYF
V: TRBV6-5
D: .
size: .
J: TRBJ2-3

DNA: TGCAGTGCTAGAACCGGGACGAACTACGAGCAGTACTTC
CDR3: CSARTGTNYEQYF
V: TRBV20-1
D: .
size: few
J: TRBJ2-7

DNA: TGTGCCACCAGTTCGGCGGGAGACATTCAGTACTTC
CDR3: CATSSAGDIQYF
V: TRBV24-1
D: TRBD2
size: few
J: TRBJ2-4

DNA: TGCAGTGCTAGAGAAGAGCGGGGGTTCCAAGAGACCCAGTACTTC
CDR3: CSAREERGFQETQYF
V: TRBV20-1
D: TRBD2
size: few
J: TRBJ2-5

DNA: TGCAGTGCTAGAGATACAGGGTTTGGAGATGGCTACACCTTC
CDR3: CSARDTGFGDGYTF
V: TRBV20-1
D: .
size: few
J: TRBJ1-2

DNA: TGCAGTGCTAGAGGGGCACAGAACGACTATGGCTACACCTTC
CDR3: CSARGAQNDYGYTF
V: TRBV20-1
D: .
size: few
J: TRBJ1-2

DNA: TGTGCCAGCAGCTCCTGGTCCGCAGGGGGTGGATTCGCAGATACGCAGTATTTT
CDR3: CASSSWSAGGGFADTQYF
V: TRBV7-6
D: TRBD1
size: .
J: TRBJ2-3

DNA: TGTGCCAGTACCGAGGGGCCCCCCTATGGCTACACCTTC
CDR3: CASTEGPPYGYTF
V: TRBV19
D: .
size: few
J: TRBJ1-2

DNA: TGTGCCAGCAGTGATGGGGGCCTCGTCGCCAAAAACATTCAGTACTTC
CDR3: CASSDGGLVAKNIQYF
V: TRBV2
D: .
size: few
J: TRBJ2-4

DNA: TGCGCCAGCAGCTTGGGGGACAGGGGCAGTGAAGCTTTCTTT
CDR3: CASSLGDRGSEAFF
V: TRBV5-1
D: TRBD1
size: .
J: TRBJ1-1

DNA: TGTGCCAGCAGTTTATATCCCGCGCATGGCTACACCTTC
CDR3: CASSLYPAHGYTF
V: TRBV12-3/TRBV12-4
D: .
size: few
J: TRBJ1-2

DNA: TGTACTTCGGGACTAGCGGGGGGGCCCCCCGAGACCCAGTACTTC
CDR3: CTSGLAGGPPETQYF
V: TRBV7-9
D: TRBD2
size: .
J: TRBJ2-5

DNA: TGCAGTGCTAGTCCGACGGAGAAAGAGACCCAGTACTTC
CDR3: CSASPTEKETQYF
V: TRBV20-1
D: .
size: few
J: TRBJ2-5

DNA: TGTGCCAGCAGTTTAAAACCGGGACAGGGGACTGAAGCTTTCTTT
CDR3: CASSLKPGQGTEAFF
V: TRBV6-5
D: TRBD1
size: .
J: TRBJ1-1

DNA: TGCGCCAGCAGCTTGCCAGCGGGGTGGATGACCACAGATACGCAGTATTTT
CDR3: CASSLPAGWMTTDTQYF
V: TRBV5-1
D: TRBD2
size: few
J: TRBJ2-3

DNA: TGTGCCAGCAGGACCGGGACAAATCAGCCCCAGCATTTT
CDR3: CASRTGTNQPQHF
V: TRBV12-3/TRBV12-4
D: .
size: few
J: TRBJ1-5

DNA: TGTGCCACCAGCAGAGATTATGGACAGGGTGAGCAGCCCCAGCATTTT
CDR3: CATSRDYGQGEQPQHF
V: TRBV15
D: TRBD1
size: many
J: TRBJ1-5

DNA: TGCGCCAGCAGCTGGGGACTGAACACTGAAGCTTTCTTT
CDR3: CASSWGLNTEAFF
V: TRBV5-1
D: .
size: many
J: TRBJ1-1

DNA: TGTGCCTGGAGTCGGGTAGCGGGGTCCACAGATACGCAGTATTTT
CDR3: CAWSRVAGSTDTQYF
V: TRBV30
D: TRBD2
size: .
J: TRBJ2-3

DNA: TGCGCCAGCAGCTTGACTACAGCCTCGAACACTGAAGCTTTCTTT
CDR3: CASSLTTASNTEAFF
V: TRBV5-1
D: .
size: .
J: TRBJ1-1

DNA: TGTGCCAGCAGCGTATGGGACAGGGAATCAGATACGCAGTATTTT
CDR3: CASSVWDRESDTQYF
V: TRBV9
D: TRBD1
size: .
J: TRBJ2-3

DNA: TGTGCCAGCAGCGCCTACAGACGGAATGAGCAGTTCTTC
CDR3: CASSAYRRNEQFF
V: TRBV9
D: .
size: few
J: TRBJ2-1

DNA: TGCAGTGCTAGAGGCCCAGGCCAACCCCAGCATTTT
CDR3: CSARGPGQPQHF
V: TRBV20-1
D: .
size: .
J: TRBJ1-5

DNA: TGTGCCACCAGTGATACCGGGACAGGGAGCCCAGATACGCAGTATTTT
CDR3: CATSDTGTGSPDTQYF
V: TRBV24-1
D: TRBD1
size: many
J: TRBJ2-3

DNA: TGCGCCAGCAGTGGAGGGGGCAGCTACACCTTC
CDR3: CASSGGGSYTF
V: TRBV10-2
D: TRBD1
size: many
J: TRBJ1-2

DNA: TGTGCCAGCAGTTTAAGGGCGGAAGAGACCCAGTACTTC
CDR3: CASSLRAEETQYF
V: TRBV12-3/TRBV12-4
D: .
size: many
J: TRBJ2-5

DNA: TGCGCCAGCAGCCCGTTGGCCGGGACAGGGGCTCACACTGAAGCTTTCTTT
CDR3: CASSPLAGTGAHTEAFF
V: TRBV4-3
D: TRBD1
size: .
J: TRBJ1-1

DNA: TGTGCCATCAGTGAGGGGGACAGGAAATACTATGGCTACACCTTC
CDR3: CAISEGDRKYYGYTF
V: TRBV10-3
D: TRBD1
size: .
J: TRBJ1-2

DNA: TGTGCCAGCAGTTACCTTGGACAGGGGGCTCGTGGCTACACCTTC
CDR3: CASSYLGQGARGYTF
V: TRBV6-5
D: TRBD1
size: .
J: TRBJ1-2

DNA: TGCAGTGCTAGAATTCCGGGGCAGGAGGGAGAGACCCAGTACTTC
CDR3: CSARIPGQEGETQYF
V: TRBV20-1
D: .
size: few
J: TRBJ2-5

DNA: TGTGCCAGCAGTGAGGTGGGGAGTGAGCAGTTCTTC
CDR3: CASSEVGSEQFF
V: TRBV2
D: .
size: few
J: TRBJ2-1